These 29 T cell receptor beta chains share one sample of origin, sequenced in a study of T cells in Graves' hyperthyroidism and ophthalmopathy. Amplified TCR beta CDR3 regions derived from RNA transcripts. HTBI primers were employed in a first-round RT-PCR of the TCR CDR3. TCRdb passed the multiplex PCR reads through MiXCR, listing each CDR3 protein once. The table includes under 130,000 distinct CDR3 sequences, over 45% detected once. Material for sequencing was blood. All receptors derive from a man aged 40-49 years with Graves' hyperthyroidism.

This clonotype was observed a single time. It may be a read error: a sequence one base away is much more abundant. The rearrangement links TRBV7-9 to TRBJ2-7, with D tentatively TRBD1 (5 bases). Germline lookup yields CDR1 SEHNR and CDR2 FQNEAQ (reference sequence). This CDR3 has 13 residues. The CDR3 reads CASSLSQGYKQYF. CDR3 sequence (DNA): TGTGCCAGCAGTTTAAGCCAGGGCTACAAGCAGTACTTC. Filled out from reference TRBV7-9 and TRBJ2-7, the complete variable domain reads DTGVSQNPRHKITKRGQNVTFRCDPISEHNRLYWYRQTLGQGPEFLTYFQNEAQLEKSRLLSDRFSAERPKGSFSTLEIQRTEQGDSAMYLCASSLSQGYKQYFGPGTRLTVT.

This clonotype was detected ten times or more. This rearrangement joins TRBV9 to TRBJ1-3; 7 bases agree with TRBD1. Trimming removed 4 bases from V and 6 bases from J; junction bases left unmatched: 7. The CDR3 loop spans 14 amino acids. Germline V gives CDR1 SGDLS, CDR2 YYNGEE. The CDR3 loop is CASSQGGQQNTIYF. The CDR3 coding sequence is TGTGCCAGCAGCCAAGGGGGACAGCAAAACACCATATATTTT.

As concerns this clonotype: A much larger clone differs from this one at a single base, so this may be a read error. The rearrangement links TRBV7-9 to TRBJ1-1; 7 bases map to TRBD1. V lost 1 base to trimming and J lost 1 base; unmatched junction nucleotides: 9. Per germline, CDR1 SEHNR and CDR2 FQNEAQ (reference sequence). This CDR3 has 17 amino acids. The CDR3 loop is CASSLGTGGPKNTEAFF. CDR3 DNA sequence: TGTGCCAGCAGCTTAGGGACAGGTGGACCGAAGAACACTGAAGCTTTCTTT.

This clonotype was counted at least ten times. The V gene is TRBV19, the J gene TRBJ2-1; 8 bases align to TRBD2. The V and J ends lost 7 bases and 4 bases, in that order; junction bases with no gene match: 6. CDR1 and CDR2 (germline): LNHDA, SQIVND (reference sequence). This CDR3 has 14 amino acids. DNA for the CDR3: TGTGCCAGTACCCCTAGCGGGCTTTACAATGAGCAGTTCTTC. Translation gives CASTPSGLYNEQFF.

The CDR3 spells CSARSAGGGETQYF. The CDR3 DNA is TGCAGTGCTAGGTCAGCGGGAGGTGGAGAGACCCAGTACTTC. This sequence joins TRBV20-1 and TRBJ2-5, with 9 bases that match TRBD2. J was trimmed by 4 bases and V by 3 bases; bases with no gene match: 6. Germline lookup yields CDR1 DFQATT and CDR2 SNEGSKA (reference sequence). The CDR3 is 14 amino acids.

This clonotype came up many times. This chain uses TRBV19 with TRBJ1-1; D not resolved. CDR1 is LNHDA, CDR2 SQIVND, per germline (reference sequence). The germline V and J ends were trimmed by 8 bases and 2 bases, with 12 bases remaining between them. This CDR3 contains 13 residues. The CDR3 sequence: CASFLRDNTEAFF. The CDR3 bases are TGTGCCAGTTTTCTCCGGGATAACACTGAAGCTTTCTTT. Drawing the rest from reference TRBV19 and TRBJ1-1, the complete variable domain is DGGITQSPKYLFRKEGQNVTLSCEQNLNHDAMYWYRQDPGQGLRLIYYSQIVNDFQKGDIAEGYSVSREKKESFPLTVTSAQKNPTAFYLCASFLRDNTEAFFGQGTRLTVV.

V is TRBV11-2 and J is TRBJ1-2; D gene uncertain. The germline V gene encodes CDR1 SGHAT and CDR2 FQNNGV. The V end lost 5 bases, the J end lost 5 bases, and 33 bases lay between the germline ends. CDR3 length: 20 residues. CDR3 region: CASSELQNSNHECAAYGYTF. In DNA form, the CDR3 reads TGTGCCAGCAGCGAGCTTCAGAATAGCAATCATGAGTGTGCGGCTTATGGCTACACCTTC.

The gene calls are TRBV9 and TRBJ2-5, with TRBD2 matching over 10 bases. The germline V gene encodes CDR1 SGDLS and CDR2 YYNGEE. J gave up 5 bases and V 4 bases, and 14 bases lay outside the gene matches. The CDR3 consists of 17 residues. The CDR3 DNA is TGTGCCAGCAGCCCGAGGCACAGAGCAGCGGGAGGGGAGACCCAGTACTTC. This encodes CASSPRHRAAGGETQYF.

The chain has TRBV6-1 and TRBJ2-1; 8 bases match TRBD2. The CDR3 consists of 14 residues. Germline V CDR1 and CDR2: MNHNS, SASEGT. Trimming cost V 5 bases and J 8 bases; bases outside gene matches: 8. CDR3 sequence (DNA): TGTGCCAGCAGTCCGGGACTAGGGTTGGATGAGCAGTTCTTC. Protein sequence: CASSPGLGLDEQFF.

In its sample, this clonotype was seen many times. V is TRBV20-1 and J is TRBJ1-4; D might be TRBD1 (5 bases). The CDR3 sequence is 14 residues long. V was clipped by 0 bases and J by 6 bases, with 11 bases between them. Germline V lookup: CDR1 DFQATT, CDR2 SNEGSKA (reference sequence). The chain's CDR3 is CSARDQGAYEKLFF. DNA for the CDR3: TGCAGTGCTAGAGATCAGGGAGCATATGAAAAACTGTTTTTT.

V and J are TRBV19 and TRBJ1-6; D remains unclear. There are 16 residues in the CDR3. V lost 3 bases and J 4 bases, leaving 13 bases between the germline ends. CDR1 and CDR2 from the germline V gene are LNHDA and SQIVND (reference sequence). This CDR3 reads CASSMSPYIYNSPLHF. As DNA, the CDR3 is TGTGCCAGTAGTATGTCCCCCTACATATATAATTCACCCCTCCACTTT.

In its sample, this clonotype was seen many times. The chain links TRBV6-1 to TRBJ2-5, with 10 nucleotides matching TRBD1. The ends lost 3 bases at V and 7 bases at J; junction bases unmatched: 11. This CDR3 is built from 16 residues. The V gene's germline CDR1 is MNHNS and CDR2 SASEGT. CDR3 nucleotide sequence: TGTGCCAGCAGTGACCGGACAGGGGGTGGCCTGGGGACCCAGTACTTC. This codes for CASSDRTGGGLGTQYF.

This chain joins TRBV19 and TRBJ1-5, with 7 bases fitting TRBD1. CDR3 length: 13 amino acids. CDR1 and CDR2 (germline): LNHDA, SQIVND (reference sequence). J was trimmed by 11 bases and V by 4 bases; bases with no gene match: 8. CDR3 sequence: CASSKITGETQHF. CDR3 sequence (DNA): TGTGCCAGTAGTAAGATAACAGGGGAGACCCAGCATTTT.

This clonotype was observed a few times. The chain employs TRBV20-1 and TRBJ1-1, with TRBD1 as a possible D gene (5 bases). V lost 2 bases and J 8 bases, leaving 9 bases between the germline ends. The germline V gene encodes CDR1 DFQATT and CDR2 SNEGSKA (reference sequence). The CDR3 has 11 amino acids. The CDR3 DNA reads as TGCAGTGCTAGACGTGGGGGGGAAGCTTTCTTT. Encoded protein: CSARRGGEAFF.

The chain is built from TRBV29-1 and TRBJ1-2; possible D gene TRBD1, 5 bases. This CDR3 spans 15 amino acids. The V gene lost 2 bases and the J gene lost 5 bases, with 18 bases spanning the gap. Germline V gives CDR1 SQVTM, CDR2 ANQGSEA. The CDR3 DNA sequence: TGCAGCGTTGAATGGGTCCCCGGGGGGAATTATGGCTACACCTTC. Its protein product is CSVEWVPGGNYGYTF.

This clonotype was detected many times. V is TRBV12-3 or TRBV12-4 and J is TRBJ2-7, with 7 bases identical to TRBD2. The CDR3 has 15 amino acids. V shed 5 bases, J shed 1 base, and the junction held 8 bases outside the gene matches. CDR3 amino acids: CASSPGLGTSYEQYF. CDR3 nucleotides: TGTGCCAGCAGTCCCGGACTAGGGACTTCCTACGAGCAGTACTTC.

This clonotype was seen at least ten times. Here the CDR3 DNA reads TGTGCCAGCAGCTTAGGTCCACCCCCTAGTTACGAGCAGTACTTC. Protein: CASSLGPPPSYEQYF. The V gene is TRBV11-2, the J gene TRBJ2-7; D remains unclear. The CDR3 totals 15 residues. V was clipped by 1 base and J by 4 bases, with 14 bases between them. The germline V gene has CDR1 SGHAT and CDR2 FQNNGV.

This clonotype was seen repeatedly, ten times or more. The chain's CDR3 is CASSFGFEQYF. The DNA for the CDR3 is TGTGCCAGCAGTTTCGGGTTTGAGCAGTACTTC. This chain uses TRBV11-1 with TRBJ2-7; D gene unclear. V was clipped by 6 bases and J by 7 bases, with 10 bases between them. Germline loops: CDR1 SGHAT, CDR2 FQDESV (reference sequence). This CDR3 contains 11 residues.

Turning to this clonotype: A single base separates this from a much larger clone, so it may be a read error. The chain is built from TRBV20-1 and TRBJ1-1, with D perhaps matching TRBD1 (5 bases). CDR1 and CDR2 from the germline V gene are DFQATT and SNEGSKA (reference sequence). The CDR3 has 11 residues. CDR3 in amino acids: CSALPQGLALF. Here the CDR3 DNA reads TGCAGTGCTCTACCTCAGGGCCTGGCTCTCTTT.

V and J are TRBV30 and TRBJ1-5; TRBD1 matches at 10 bases. The CDR3 is made up of 14 amino acids. Germline V CDR1 and CDR2: GTSNPN, SVGIG (reference sequence). Trimming removed 4 bases from V and 7 bases from J; junction bases left unmatched: 7. CDR3: CAWIVGQGGQPQHF. The CDR3 DNA sequence: TGTGCCTGGATTGTAGGACAGGGGGGACAGCCCCAGCATTTT.

This clonotype has at least ten counts. The chain joins TRBV12-3 or TRBV12-4 to TRBJ1-1; the D gene is possibly TRBD1 (5 bases). The CDR3 spans 15 residues. Trimming took off 6 bases at V and 1 base at J, with 15 bases between the two ends. Here the CDR3 DNA reads TGTGCCAGCAGCCCGACAGTAACTTCGAACACTGAAGCTTTCTTT. As protein: CASSPTVTSNTEAFF.

The chain uses TRBV20-1 and TRBJ2-7, with 9 positions matching TRBD2. The germline gives CDR1 DFQATT, CDR2 SNEGSKA (reference sequence). The CDR3 loop spans 15 amino acids. With V trimmed by 1 base and J by 2 bases, 6 bases remained unmatched. This chain's CDR3 is CSARGASGKTYEQYF. The CDR3 DNA reads TGCAGTGCTAGAGGGGCTAGCGGGAAAACCTACGAGCAGTACTTC.

This clonotype was recorded many times. This chain connects TRBV29-1 to TRBJ2-7; D not resolved. V was pared by 4 bases and J by 2 bases, with 15 bases between. CDR1 is SQVTM and CDR2 is ANQGSEA in the germline V gene. The CDR3 runs to 14 residues. DNA of the CDR3: TGCAGCGTTGTTAGCCAGCTCCTCCCCTACGAGCAGTACTTC. Its protein product is CSVVSQLLPYEQYF.

The gene calls are TRBV4-2 and TRBJ1-1; the D is unclear. The CDR3 length is 14 residues. Germline V gene sequence: CDR1 LGHNA, CDR2 YNFKEQ. The germline V and J ends were trimmed by 0 bases and 1 base, with 6 bases remaining between them. The CDR3, as DNA: TGTGCCAGCAGCCAAGAAAGAGGGAACACTGAAGCTTTCTTT. Translating it yields CASSQERGNTEAFF.

The count of this clonotype is one. A read error may explain this, as a much larger clone is one base away. This sequence joins TRBV5-1 and TRBJ1-1, with D perhaps matching TRBD1 (5 bases). The CDR3 is 16 residues long. Per the germline V gene, CDR1 is SGHRS and CDR2 is YFSETQ. The DNA for the CDR3 is TGCGCCAGCAGCTTGGGGAGGGGAGGATTGAACACTGAAGCTTGCTTT. This sequence encodes CASSLGRGGLNTEACF.

A note on this clonotype: A much larger clonotype is one base distant, so this may be a read error. The chain employs TRBV6-2 or TRBV6-3 and TRBJ1-1, with a weak D call TRBD1 (6 bases). The germline gives CDR1 MNHEY, CDR2 SVGEGT. The CDR3 consists of 16 residues. With 2 bases removed from V and 3 bases from J, the gap between germline ends came to 16 bases. CDR3 region: CASSYGRGVSDTEAFF. DNA for the CDR3: TGTGCCAGCAGTTACGGCAGGGGCGTTTCGGACACTGAAGCTTTCTTT.

CDR3 residues: CASSPSLLVGVGPLHF. CDR3 coding DNA: TGTGCCAGCAGTCCCTCATTGCTAGTCGGAGTGGGCCCCCTCCACTTT. This chain uses TRBV2 with TRBJ1-6; no definite D call. The ends were cut back, 5 bases at V and 13 bases at J, with 24 bases in the middle. The CDR3 length is 16 residues. CDR1 and CDR2 from the germline V gene are SNHLY and FYNNEI.

In the case of this clonotype: Mismatch with germline at one junction end may stem from a read error. The chain employs TRBV29-1 and TRBJ2-7; D not resolved. The length of the CDR3 is 11 residues. The germline gives CDR1 SQVTM, CDR2 ANQGSEA. CDR3 loop: CNVQSAGEQYF. The CDR3 coding sequence is TGCAACGTTCAGTCCGCCGGCGAGCAGTACTTC.

This clonotype was observed a single time. For the CDR3, the DNA is TGTGCCAGCAGCCTCCGGGTGACAGCCGCCTACGAGCAGTACTTC. Residues: CASSLRVTAAYEQYF. V and J are TRBV7-9 and TRBJ2-7; D perhaps matches TRBD1 (5 bases). Germline V gene lookup returns CDR1 SEHNR and CDR2 FQNEAQ (reference sequence). The V gene lost 5 bases and the J gene lost 2 bases, with 16 bases spanning the gap. The CDR3 has 15 amino acids.